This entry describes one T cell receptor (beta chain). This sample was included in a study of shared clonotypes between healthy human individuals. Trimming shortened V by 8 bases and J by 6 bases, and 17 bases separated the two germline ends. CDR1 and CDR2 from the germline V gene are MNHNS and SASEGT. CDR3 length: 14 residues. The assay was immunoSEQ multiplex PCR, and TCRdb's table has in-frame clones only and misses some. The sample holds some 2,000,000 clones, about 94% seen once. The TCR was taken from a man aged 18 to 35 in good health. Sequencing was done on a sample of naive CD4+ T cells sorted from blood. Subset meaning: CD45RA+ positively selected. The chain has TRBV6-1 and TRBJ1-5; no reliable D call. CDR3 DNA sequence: TGTGCCAGCGGGGATAGACCGAAGGCTCAGCCCCAGCATTTT. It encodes CASGDRPKAQPQHF.